Below, 11 T cell receptor beta chains from the same sample are listed, as sequenced in a study of T cells in Graves' hyperthyroidism and ophthalmopathy (dated by TCRdb to between 2019 and 2020). To prepare the library, multiplex PCR was applied. For sequencing, an Illumina HiSeq 2000 was employed. The TCR beta CDR3 regions were amplified from RNA transcripts. A first-round RT-PCR of the TCR CDR3 used the HTBI primer set with the Qiagen OneStep RT-PCR kit. TCRdb cleaned the public reads at Q25 with fastp, built clones with MiXCR and kept in-frame beta chains. Each entry is one CDR3 protein sequence, shown with its most common DNA and genes. The sample includes fewer than 900,000 distinct CDR3 sequences, with about 16% observed a single time. Approximately 8.4% of the sample goes to the ten largest clones. The sample comprised blood. These receptors were obtained from a man aged 18 to 30 with Graves' hyperthyroidism.

This clonotype was detected a few times. One end of the junction fails to match germline, which may point to a read error. V usage is TRBV24-1 and J usage is TRBJ2-3, with TRBD1 identical over 7 bases. CDR1 and CDR2 from the germline V gene are KGHDR and SFDVKD. The CDR3 contains 15 residues. The CDR3 DNA follows: TGTGCCACGAGTGGTCCCAGGGGGTACACAGATACGCAGTATTTT. It encodes CATSGPRGYTDTQYF.

CDR3 protein: CASTPSRPGAETQYF. The CDR3, as DNA: TGTGCCAGCACCCCCTCCCGGCCAGGGGCAGAGACCCAGTACTTC. The chain couples TRBV28 to TRBJ2-5; maybe TRBD1 (6 bases). This CDR3 has 15 amino acids. The V gene's germline CDR1 is MDHEN and CDR2 SYDVKM. V dropped 7 bases and J dropped 4 bases, with 19 bases sitting between them.

The V call is TRBV27, the J call TRBJ2-2, with TRBD1 matching over 10 bases. The CDR3 spans 14 residues. The germline CDR1 and CDR2 sequences are MNHEY and SMNVEV (reference sequence). With 5 bases clipped from V and 8 bases from J, the junction kept 5 bases outside the gene matches. CDR3 bases: TGTGCCAGCAGTCACGACAGGGGGCGGGGGGAGCTGTTTTTT. The encoded protein is CASSHDRGRGELFF.

In this sample, this clonotype turned up a few times. V and J are TRBV3-1 and TRBJ2-5, with D unresolved. The CDR3 length is 14 residues. The germline CDR1 and CDR2 sequences are LGHDT and YNNKEL (reference sequence). V gave up 5 bases and J gave up 4 bases, with 14 bases separating them. Here the CDR3 reads CASSSSGKGETQYF. The CDR3 nucleotides are TGTGCCAGCAGCTCGTCGGGTAAGGGAGAGACCCAGTACTTC.

Many counts were recorded for this clonotype. The chain recombines TRBV20-1 with TRBJ2-7; 10 bases fit TRBD1. This CDR3 contains 14 residues. The trim removed 3 bases at V and 4 bases at J, leaving 6 bases unmatched. Per germline, CDR1 DFQATT and CDR2 SNEGSKA (reference sequence). CDR3 region: CSASLRDRGYEQYF. CDR3 sequence (DNA): TGCAGTGCTAGCCTTCGGGACAGGGGTTACGAGCAGTACTTC.

In its sample, this clonotype was seen many times. DNA of the CDR3: TGTGCCAGCTCACCCCAGGGAGGGACTCAGCCCCAGCATTTT. Its translation: CASSPQGGTQPQHF. The rearrangement links TRBV18 to TRBJ1-5; D is perhaps TRBD1 (5 bases). The V end was cut by 3 bases, the J end by 6 bases, with 12 bases between. Germline-derived CDR1 and CDR2 are KGHSH and LQKENI. CDR3 length: 14 amino acids.

This clonotype was seen a handful of times. CDR3 sequence reads: CAWSAFVGYEQYF. The CDR3 DNA follows: TGTGCCTGGAGTGCTTTTGTCGGCTACGAGCAGTACTTC. The gene calls are TRBV30 and TRBJ2-7, with D unclear. The CDR3 has 13 amino acids. Germline-derived CDR1 and CDR2 are GTSNPN and SVGIG (reference sequence). V lost 1 base and J 3 bases, leaving 10 bases between the germline ends. The variable domain in full, with the rest retrieved from reference TRBV30 and TRBJ2-7, is SQTIHQWPATLVQPVGSPLSLECTVEGTSNPNLYWYRQAAGRGLQLLFYSVGIGQISSEVPQNLSASRPQDRQFILSSKKLLLSDSGFYLCAWSAFVGYEQYFGPGTRLTVT.

This clonotype appeared many times. The gene calls are TRBV12-3 or TRBV12-4 and TRBJ2-1; a possible D gene is TRBD2 (6 bases). V lost 5 bases, J lost 0 bases, and 17 bases lay in between. The length of the CDR3 is 17 residues. This CDR3 reads CASSGGRARSSYNEQFF. CDR3 DNA sequence: TGTGCCAGCAGTGGAGGGAGAGCGCGTAGCTCCTACAATGAGCAGTTCTTC.

The rearrangement uses TRBV6-2 or TRBV6-3 and TRBJ2-3; 8 bases map to TRBD2. This CDR3 has 17 amino acids. Trimming took 0 bases from V and 2 from J; bases not matched to a gene: 7. CDR1 and CDR2 (germline): MNHEY, SVGEGT. CDR3 sequence: CASSYSMLRGDTDTQYF. CDR3 DNA: TGTGCCAGCAGTTACTCGATGTTGCGGGGGGACACAGATACGCAGTATTTT.

This clonotype has only a few counts. A read error may explain this, as a much larger clone is one base away. The CDR3 here is CASILGTGNTGELFF. In nucleotides, the CDR3 is TGTGCCAGCATTTTAGGGACAGGGAACACCGGGGAGCTGTTTTTT. The genes are TRBV12-3 or TRBV12-4 and TRBJ2-2; 8 positions match TRBD1. CDR3 length: 15 amino acids.

The J gene is TRBJ2-3, the V gene TRBV28; TRBD2 aligns across 16 bases. The CDR3 length is 18 residues. Trimming took 2 bases from V and 3 from J; bases not matched to a gene: 5. Germline CDR1 MDHEN, CDR2 SYDVKM. CDR3: CASSLGGLAGGLTDTQYF. The CDR3 DNA is TGTGCCAGCAGTTTAGGGGGACTAGCGGGAGGGTTAACAGATACGCAGTATTTT.